The next 22 T cell receptor beta chains were all read from a single sample in a study of Ad26.COV2.S vaccination and SARS-CoV-2 variants. The repertoire was sequenced with immunoSEQ multiplex PCR; TCRdb's copy has only in-frame clones and lacks some. The sample carries about 500,000 clones, 70% to 90% recorded once. Specified treatment: roughly 19 received Ad26.COV2.S at low or high dose, single or two shots; five or six received placebo; per-sample allocation not given. Vaccine and placebo recipients were sampled on day 63 after the first injection. This specimen consisted of peripheral blood, obtained in a trial of Ad26.COV2.S vaccine versus placebo. These receptors were obtained from a person between 18 and 60 years old who received the Ad26.COV2.S COVID-19 vaccine or a placebo.

The chain has TRBV19 and TRBJ2-3; TRBD1 aligns across 7 bases. Germline CDR1 is LNHDA and CDR2 is SQIVND (reference sequence). After removal of 7 bases from V and 0 bases from J, the junction contained 7 bases not matched to a gene. This CDR3 has 15 residues. The CDR3 spells CASTSGQASTDTQYF. The CDR3 DNA reads as TGTGCCAGTACCTCAGGACAGGCTAGCACAGATACGCAGTATTTT.

This chain uses TRBV7-9 with TRBJ2-2; D might be TRBD1 or TRBD2, each matching 5 bases. This CDR3 is 17 amino acids long. The V gene lost 1 base and the J gene lost 0 bases, with 12 bases spanning the gap. Germline CDR1 and CDR2: SEHNR and FQNEAQ (reference sequence). The CDR3 sequence: CASSLVRTGPNTGELFF. The CDR3 DNA follows: TGTGCCAGCAGCTTAGTGCGAACGGGGCCGAACACCGGGGAGCTGTTTTTT.

The chain recombines TRBV5-1 with TRBJ2-7; TRBD1 might be the D (6 bases). V lost 5 bases and J 6 bases, leaving 12 bases between the germline ends. The CDR3 extends over 12 amino acids. Germline-derived CDR1 and CDR2 are SGHRS and YFSETQ. CDR3 coding DNA: TGCGCCAGCAGAGGGGGATTTAGCGAGCAGTACTTC. Amino acids: CASRGGFSEQYF.

V gene TRBV6-1 combines with J gene TRBJ1-2; unclear D gene. V was clipped by 0 bases and J by 4 bases, with 12 bases between them. Germline loops: CDR1 MNHNS, CDR2 SASEGT. This CDR3 is built from 15 residues. The CDR3 DNA is TGTGCCAGCAGTGAAGCTGACGTAATCCTCTATGGCTACACCTTC. Its translation: CASSEADVILYGYTF.

The rearrangement uses TRBV28 and TRBJ2-2; maybe TRBD2 (6 bases). The germline V gene encodes CDR1 MDHEN and CDR2 SYDVKM. The CDR3 runs 15 residues. Trimming removed 2 bases from V and 4 bases from J, with 11 bases in between. The CDR3 here is CASSLRWRGTGELFF. CDR3 nucleotides: TGTGCCAGCAGTTTACGCTGGAGGGGCACCGGGGAGCTGTTTTTT.

V usage is TRBV6-2 or TRBV6-3 and J usage is TRBJ2-7, with no clear D. This CDR3 contains 16 residues. V was shortened by 0 bases and J by 3 bases, with 15 bases between the two germline ends. Germline lookup yields CDR1 MNHEY and CDR2 SVGEGT. CDR3: CASSYSVRAGGYEQYF. The CDR3 DNA is TGTGCCAGCAGTTACTCGGTTCGGGCCGGCGGCTACGAGCAGTACTTC.

The V call is TRBV30, the J call TRBJ2-3; TRBD1 is a possible D gene (5 bases). The CDR3 is 15 amino acids. V was clipped by 6 bases and J by 3 bases, with 19 bases between them. Germline assignment: CDR1 GTSNPN and CDR2 SVGIG (reference sequence). CDR3 residues: CACHTPGISTDTQYF. In DNA form, the CDR3 reads TGTGCCTGTCACACCCCAGGGATTTCGACAGATACGCAGTATTTT. The full variable domain, in which reference TRBV30 and TRBJ2-3 provide the parts outside the CDR3, is SQTIHQWPATLVQPVGSPLSLECTVEGTSNPNLYWYRQAAGRGLQLLFYSVGIGQISSEVPQNLSASRPQDRQFILSSKKLLLSDSGFYLCACHTPGISTDTQYFGPGTRLTVL.

This clone was recorded only once. The chain recombines TRBV27 with TRBJ1-2, with TRBD1 identical over 9 bases. CDR3 length: 14 amino acids. Germline loops: CDR1 MNHEY, CDR2 SMNVEV (reference sequence). Trimming at V came to 7 bases and at J to 5 bases, leaving 8 bases not matched to a gene. CDR3 residues: CASKAQTGGYGYTF. In DNA, the CDR3 is TGTGCCAGCAAAGCCCAGACAGGGGGATATGGCTACACCTTC.

This sequence joins TRBV4-3 and TRBJ1-6, with D possibly TRBD1 on 6 matching bases. CDR1 and CDR2 (germline): LGHNA, YSLEER. CDR3 length: 14 residues. V gave up 3 bases and J gave up 10 bases, with 13 bases separating them. The CDR3 protein is CASSQGRGGSPLHF. CDR3 coding DNA: TGCGCCAGCAGCCAGGGCAGGGGAGGATCACCCCTCCACTTT.

The chain is built from TRBV7-9 and TRBJ1-2; 9 bases map to TRBD1. The V segment lost 8 bases and the J segment 2 bases; nucleotides outside the gene matches: 6. The CDR3 is made up of 14 amino acids. Looked up from germline, CDR1 is SEHNR and CDR2 is FQNEAQ (reference sequence). CDR3 in amino acids: CASEGGTGNYGYTF. DNA of the CDR3: TGTGCCAGCGAAGGGGGGACAGGGAACTATGGCTACACCTTC.

This clone was counted a single time. The chain couples TRBV2 to TRBJ2-1; 10 bases line up with TRBD2. From germline, CDR1 is SNHLY and CDR2 FYNNEI. Unmatched junction bases numbered 10, after V lost 5 bases and J lost 6 bases. The CDR3 has 16 residues. In DNA form, the CDR3 reads TGTGCCAGCAGTCCCCTTTCTAGCGGGAGTGGCAATGAGCAGTTCTTC. It translates to CASSPLSSGSGNEQFF.

The rearrangement uses TRBV7-9 and TRBJ2-7; a possible D gene is TRBD1 (6 bases). CDR1 is SEHNR and CDR2 is FQNEAQ in the germline V gene (reference sequence). The germline V and J ends were trimmed by 6 bases and 3 bases, with 9 bases remaining between them. CDR3 length: 12 residues. This CDR3 reads CASSQGLYEQYF. CDR3 nucleotide sequence: TGTGCCAGCAGTCAGGGGCTCTACGAGCAGTACTTC.

The chain joins TRBV19 to TRBJ2-3; D ambiguous. The CDR3 spans 12 residues. The germline CDR1 and CDR2 sequences are LNHDA and SQIVND (reference sequence). The ends were cut back, 5 bases at V and 2 bases at J, with 5 bases in the middle. The CDR3 spells CASSHLTDTQYF. In DNA, the CDR3 is TGTGCCAGTAGTCACCTCACAGATACGCAGTATTTT.

Written as DNA, the CDR3 is TGTGCCAGTAGTACGGGGAGACCGGGACCAAGGGATGGCTACACCTTC. Encoded protein: CASSTGRPGPRDGYTF. The chain uses TRBV19 and TRBJ1-2, with D perhaps matching TRBD1 (5 bases). Germline assignment: CDR1 LNHDA and CDR2 SQIVND (reference sequence). V was shortened by 4 bases and J by 6 bases, with 21 bases between the two germline ends. The length of the CDR3 is 16 residues.

Only a few counts were recorded for this clone. The chain recombines TRBV12-3 or TRBV12-4 with TRBJ1-3, with TRBD1 matching over 7 bases. CDR3 length: 13 amino acids. V lost 6 bases to trimming and J lost 4 bases; unmatched junction nucleotides: 3. In nucleotides, the CDR3 is TGTGCCAGCAGGCTGACAGGGGGAAACACCATATATTTT. Translated, it gives CASRLTGGNTIYF.

This clone occurred once. The chain uses TRBV7-9 and TRBJ2-7; D gene unclear. Trimming left V 3 bases short and J 3 bases short, with 9 bases between. Per germline, CDR1 SEHNR and CDR2 FQNEAQ (reference sequence). This CDR3 region has 13 residues. CDR3 amino acids: CASSLGPHYEQYF. CDR3 in DNA: TGTGCCAGCAGCTTGGGCCCGCACTACGAGCAGTACTTC. The variable domain in full, completed from reference TRBV7-9 and TRBJ2-7, reads DTGVSQNPRHKITKRGQNVTFRCDPISEHNRLYWYRQTLGQGPEFLTYFQNEAQLEKSRLLSDRFSAERPKGSFSTLEIQRTEQGDSAMYLCASSLGPHYEQYFGPGTRLTVT.

This chain joins TRBV2 and TRBJ2-7; D remains ambiguous. The CDR3 spans 12 residues. The V gene lost 6 bases and the J gene lost 6 bases, with 12 bases spanning the gap. Germline-derived CDR1 and CDR2 are SNHLY and FYNNEI. DNA of the CDR3: TGTGCCAGCAGGGCAAGGTTGGGCGAGCAGTACTTC. Translation: CASRARLGEQYF. Together with reference TRBV2 and TRBJ2-7, the CDR3 gives the full variable domain: EPEVTQTPSHQVTQMGQEVILRCVPISNHLYFYWYRQILGQKVEFLVSFYNNEISEKSEIFDDQFSVERPDGSNFTLKIRSTKLEDSAMYFCASRARLGEQYFGPGTRLTVT.

This clone is a singleton in its sample. V is TRBV9 and J is TRBJ2-1; TRBD2 matches 13 bases. The CDR3 contains 16 residues. Germline loops: CDR1 SGDLS, CDR2 YYNGEE. V was pared by 4 bases and J by 7 bases, with 8 bases of the junction left unmatched. CDR3: CASSPIPLAGGNEQFF. Here the CDR3 DNA reads TGTGCCAGCAGCCCTATACCACTAGCGGGGGGGAATGAGCAGTTCTTC. Full variable domain (missing parts from reference TRBV9 and TRBJ2-1): DSGVTQTPKHLITATGQRVTLRCSPRSGDLSVYWYQQSLDQGLQFLIQYYNGEERAKGNILERFSAQQFPDLHSELNLSSLELGDSALYFCASSPIPLAGGNEQFFGPGTRLTVL.

The chain employs TRBV29-1 and TRBJ1-5; D gene uncertain. There are 16 residues in the CDR3. V shed 5 bases and J shed 0 bases, with 17 bases lying between them. CDR1 SQVTM and CDR2 ANQGSEA come from the germline V gene. The CDR3 protein is CSVHRVPKYSNQPQHF. DNA for the CDR3: TGCAGCGTTCACAGAGTTCCGAAATATAGCAATCAGCCCCAGCATTTT.

In nucleotides, the CDR3 is TGTGCCAGTAGTACCGGGACAGATGGCTACACCTTC. It specifies CASSTGTDGYTF. The rearrangement joins TRBV19 to TRBJ1-2; the match to TRBD1 covers 7 bases. Germline lookup yields CDR1 LNHDA and CDR2 SQIVND (reference sequence). This CDR3 is built from 12 residues. V was clipped by 4 bases and J by 6 bases; unmatched bases: 2. The full variable domain, rest sourced from reference TRBV19 and TRBJ1-2, is DGGITQSPKYLFRKEGQNVTLSCEQNLNHDAMYWYRQDPGQGLRLIYYSQIVNDFQKGDIAEGYSVSREKKESFPLTVTSAQKNPTAFYLCASSTGTDGYTFGSGTRLTVV.

The chain has TRBV21-1 and TRBJ2-7; TRBD2, the table's D call, was not compared with the DNA. TRBV21-1 represents a pseudogene. The CDR3 has 16 amino acids. CDR3: CASSKALWGRESEQYF. Here the CDR3 DNA reads TGTGCCAGCAGCAAAGCGCTTTGGGGGAGGGAAAGTGAGCAGTACTTC.

The chain couples TRBV5-1 to TRBJ1-5; D perhaps matches TRBD1 (6 bases). Between the trimmed V and J ends, which lost 0 bases and 4 bases, there was a span of 14 bases. Looked up from germline, CDR1 is SGHRS and CDR2 is YFSETQ. This CDR3 has 16 residues. CDR3 loop: CASSLEGGGSNQPQHF. Here the CDR3 DNA reads TGCGCCAGCAGCTTGGAAGGGGGTGGATCTAATCAGCCCCAGCATTTT. Full variable domain (remainder filled in from reference TRBV5-1 and TRBJ1-5): KAGVTQTPRYLIKTRGQQVTLSCSPISGHRSVSWYQQTPGQGLQFLFEYFSETQRNKGNFPGRFSGRQFSNSRSEMNVSTLELGDSALYLCASSLEGGGSNQPQHFGDGTRLSIL.